The entry below describes one T cell receptor (beta chain). Its antigen remains unknown. The sample comes from a study of T cell responses to AZD1222 COVID-19 vaccine. Study-level results: Spike-specific TCR breadth and depth both grew after two AZD1222 doses. Donors skewed white British and female; clonal diversity was possibly underestimated. There were vaccine-associated CD4 TCRs across spike, dominant at 160-218 and 743-854.

Sequenced by immunoSEQ multiplex PCR; TCRdb stores in-frame clones only, minus some. The sample shows around 100,000 clones, about 93% of them seen only once. This CDR3 has 15 residues. V shed 1 base and J shed 0 bases, with 10 bases lying between them. From germline, CDR1 is SGHNT and CDR2 YYREEE (reference sequence). J is TRBJ1-1 and V is TRBV5-4; D not certain. The clonotype comes from an adult in good health. The sequencing here drew on peripheral blood, taken on day 0 of AZD1222 vaccination. The CDR3 loop reads CASSLPADLNTEAFF. CDR3 in DNA: TGTGCCAGCAGCTTGCCCGCGGATCTGAACACTGAAGCTTTCTTT.